The present TCR beta chain was sequenced within a study of shared clonotypes between healthy human individuals. The V gene's germline CDR1 is SNHLY and CDR2 FYNNEI. This CDR3 has 13 amino acids. The V and J ends lost 1 base and 8 bases respectively, with 10 bases between them. The method was immunoSEQ multiplex PCR; TCRdb's version includes in-frame clones alone and lacks a portion of them. The sample records about 490,000 clones, roughly 80% being singletons. This sequence was found in a middle-aged woman in good health. Some clones in this sample may be carry-over from other donors' samples. The chain links TRBV2 to TRBJ2-3, with D unresolved. The sequenced material came from PBMCs. CDR3 region: CASSEGHPGTQYF. The DNA for the CDR3 is TGTGCCAGCAGTGAAGGCCACCCGGGTACGCAGTATTTT. The full variable domain, in which reference TRBV2 and TRBJ2-3 provide the parts outside the CDR3, is EPEVTQTPSHQVTQMGQEVILRCVPISNHLYFYWYRQILGQKVEFLVSFYNNEISEKSEIFDDQFSVERPDGSNFTLKIRSTKLEDSAMYFCASSEGHPGTQYFGPGTRLTVL.